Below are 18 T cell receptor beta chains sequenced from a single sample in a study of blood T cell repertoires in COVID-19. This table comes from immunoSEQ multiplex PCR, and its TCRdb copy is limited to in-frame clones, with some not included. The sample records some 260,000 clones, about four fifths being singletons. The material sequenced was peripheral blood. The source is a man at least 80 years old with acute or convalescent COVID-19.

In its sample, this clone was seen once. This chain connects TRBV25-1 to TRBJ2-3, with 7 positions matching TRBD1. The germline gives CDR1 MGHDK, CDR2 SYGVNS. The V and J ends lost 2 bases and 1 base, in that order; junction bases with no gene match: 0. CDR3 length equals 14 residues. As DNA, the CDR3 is TGTGCCAGCAGTGAAACAGGGGGCACAGATACGCAGTATTTT. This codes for CASSETGGTDTQYF.

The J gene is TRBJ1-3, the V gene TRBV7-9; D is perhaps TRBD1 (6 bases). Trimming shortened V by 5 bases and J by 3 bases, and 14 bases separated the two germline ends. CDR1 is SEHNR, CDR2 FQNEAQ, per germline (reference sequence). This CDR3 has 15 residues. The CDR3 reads CASSPAGARGNTIYF. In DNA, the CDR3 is TGTGCCAGCAGCCCCGCGGGGGCGCGTGGAAACACCATATATTTT.

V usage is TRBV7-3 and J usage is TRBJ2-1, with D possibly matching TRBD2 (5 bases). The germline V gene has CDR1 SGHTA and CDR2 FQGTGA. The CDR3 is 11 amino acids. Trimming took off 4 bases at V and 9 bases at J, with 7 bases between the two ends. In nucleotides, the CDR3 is TGTGCCAGCAGCTCGGGAAGTGAGCAGTTCTTC. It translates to CASSSGSEQFF.

The CDR3 is CASSPPLPSYEQYF. The DNA for the CDR3 is TGTGCCAGCAGCCCCCCTCTCCCTTCCTACGAGCAGTACTTC. This chain uses TRBV7-9 with TRBJ2-7; no clear D gene. Germline lookup yields CDR1 SEHNR and CDR2 FQNEAQ (reference sequence). The CDR3 totals 14 residues. Trimming took off 5 bases at V and 1 base at J, with 12 bases between the two ends.

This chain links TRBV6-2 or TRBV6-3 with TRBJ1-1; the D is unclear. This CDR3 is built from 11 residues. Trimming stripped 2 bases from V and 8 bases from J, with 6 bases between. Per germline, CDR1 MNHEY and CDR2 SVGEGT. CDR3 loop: CASSYPLEAFF. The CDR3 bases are TGTGCCAGCAGTTACCCCCTCGAAGCTTTCTTT.

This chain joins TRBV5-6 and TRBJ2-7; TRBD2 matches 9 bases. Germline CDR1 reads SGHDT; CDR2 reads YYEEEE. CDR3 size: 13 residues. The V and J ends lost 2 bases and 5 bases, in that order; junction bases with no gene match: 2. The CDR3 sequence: CASSFSGSNEQYF. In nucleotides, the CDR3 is TGTGCCAGCAGCTTTAGCGGGAGCAACGAGCAGTACTTC.

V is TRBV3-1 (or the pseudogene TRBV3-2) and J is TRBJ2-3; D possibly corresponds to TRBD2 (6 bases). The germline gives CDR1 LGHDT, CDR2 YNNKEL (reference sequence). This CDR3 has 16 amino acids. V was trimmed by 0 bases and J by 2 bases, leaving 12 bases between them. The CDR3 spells CASSQDVWGVTDTQYF. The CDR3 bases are TGTGCCAGCAGCCAAGATGTGTGGGGGGTCACAGATACGCAGTATTTT.

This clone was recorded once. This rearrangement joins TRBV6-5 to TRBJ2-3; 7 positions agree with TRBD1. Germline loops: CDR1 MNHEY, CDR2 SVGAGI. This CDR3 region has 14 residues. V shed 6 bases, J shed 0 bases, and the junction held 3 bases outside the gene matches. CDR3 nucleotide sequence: TGTGCCAGCAGCGGGACAGTTAGCACAGATACGCAGTATTTT. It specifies CASSGTVSTDTQYF.

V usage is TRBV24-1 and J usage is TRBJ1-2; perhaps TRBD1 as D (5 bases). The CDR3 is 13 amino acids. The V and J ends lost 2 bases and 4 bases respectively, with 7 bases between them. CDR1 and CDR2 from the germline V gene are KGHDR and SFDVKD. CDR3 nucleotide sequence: TGTGCCACCAGTGATTACAGGTTCTATGGCTACACCTTC. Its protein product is CATSDYRFYGYTF.

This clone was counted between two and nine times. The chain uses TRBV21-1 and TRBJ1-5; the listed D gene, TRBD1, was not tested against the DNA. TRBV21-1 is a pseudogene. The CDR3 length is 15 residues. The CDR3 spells CATFSGTGRSKPQHF. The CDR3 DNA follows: TGTGCCACGTTCTCCGGGACAGGGAGATCGAAGCCCCAGCATTTT.

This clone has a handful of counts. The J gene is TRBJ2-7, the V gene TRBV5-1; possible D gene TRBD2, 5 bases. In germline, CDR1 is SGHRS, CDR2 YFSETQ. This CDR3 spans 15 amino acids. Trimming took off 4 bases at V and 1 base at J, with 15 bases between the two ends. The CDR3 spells CASSPEPRGSYEQYF. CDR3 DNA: TGCGCCAGCAGCCCGGAGCCCCGCGGGTCCTACGAGCAGTACTTC.

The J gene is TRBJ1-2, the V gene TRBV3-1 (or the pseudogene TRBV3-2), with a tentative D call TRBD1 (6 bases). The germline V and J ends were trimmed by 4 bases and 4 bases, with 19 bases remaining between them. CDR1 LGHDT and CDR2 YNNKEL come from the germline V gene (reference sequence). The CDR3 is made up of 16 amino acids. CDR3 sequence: CASSLKGGALGYGYTF. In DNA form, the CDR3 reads TGTGCCAGCAGCCTAAAGGGGGGGGCGCTGGGCTATGGCTACACCTTC.

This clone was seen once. CDR3 loop: CASSLVAILGEAFF. CDR3 DNA sequence: TGTGCCAGCAGTCTAGTCGCCATTCTTGGAGAAGCTTTCTTT. V usage is TRBV28 and J usage is TRBJ1-1; D not certain. The CDR3 contains 14 residues. Trimming took off 5 bases at V and 8 bases at J, with 18 bases between the two ends. The germline V gene has CDR1 MDHEN and CDR2 SYDVKM.

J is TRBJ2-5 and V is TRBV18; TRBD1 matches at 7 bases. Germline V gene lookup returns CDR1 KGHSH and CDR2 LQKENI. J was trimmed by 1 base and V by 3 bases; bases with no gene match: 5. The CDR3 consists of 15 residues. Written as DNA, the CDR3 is TGTGCCAGCTCACCGACAGGGAACCTCCAAGAGACCCAGTACTTC. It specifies CASSPTGNLQETQYF.

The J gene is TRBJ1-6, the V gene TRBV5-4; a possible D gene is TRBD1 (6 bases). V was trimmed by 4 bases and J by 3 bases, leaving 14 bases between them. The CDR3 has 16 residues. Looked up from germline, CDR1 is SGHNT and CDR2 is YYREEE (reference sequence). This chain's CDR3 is CASSVGQSNYNSPLHF. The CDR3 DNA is TGTGCCAGCAGCGTAGGACAGTCTAACTATAATTCACCCCTCCACTTT.

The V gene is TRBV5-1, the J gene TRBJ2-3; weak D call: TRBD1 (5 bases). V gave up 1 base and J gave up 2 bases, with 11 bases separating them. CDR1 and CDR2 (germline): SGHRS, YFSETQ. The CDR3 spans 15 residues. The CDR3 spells CASSLMQGSTDTQYF. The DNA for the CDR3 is TGCGCCAGCAGCTTGATGCAGGGCTCCACAGATACGCAGTATTTT.

CDR3 residues: CASSLGRVTEAFF. DNA for the CDR3: TGTGCCAGCAGCTTAGGTCGGGTCACTGAAGCTTTCTTT. The rearrangement joins TRBV13 to TRBJ1-1; no reliable D call. V was trimmed by 0 bases and J by 4 bases, leaving 6 bases between them. The CDR3 has 13 residues. Germline-derived CDR1 and CDR2 are PRHDT and FYEKMQ (reference sequence).

The DNA of the CDR3 is TGCAGTGCTACTGACCCGGGACAGGGGGCCCCAGATACGCAGTATTTT. Its translation is CSATDPGQGAPDTQYF. The chain employs TRBV20-1 and TRBJ2-3; 12 nucleotides line up with TRBD1. The CDR3 length is 16 residues. After removal of 4 bases from V and 4 bases from J, the junction contained 9 bases not matched to a gene. CDR1 and CDR2 (germline): DFQATT, SNEGSKA (reference sequence).